The 27 T cell receptor beta chains below come from one sample, sequenced in a study of shared clonotypes between healthy human individuals. The repertoire was sequenced with immunoSEQ multiplex PCR; TCRdb's copy has only in-frame clones and lacks some. Seen here are about 2 million clones, 85% to 95% observed once, and the top ten hold 0.1% to 0.15%. What was sequenced was naive CD4+ T cells sorted from blood. Sample subset: CD45RA+ positively selected. The receptors were gathered from a man younger than 35 in good health.

Comments on this clone: Other DNA sequences in the same sample also yield this CDR3. The chain links TRBV30 to TRBJ1-6, with 10 bases identical to TRBD1. V lost 3 bases to trimming and J lost 9 bases; unmatched junction nucleotides: 5. CDR1 is GTSNPN and CDR2 is SVGIG in the germline V gene (reference sequence). CDR3 length: 14 residues. CDR3 sequence (DNA): TGTGCCTGGAGAGAGACAGGGGGCTCTTCACCCCTCCACTTT. It is translated as CAWRETGGSSPLHF.

This chain uses TRBV5-1 with TRBJ1-1; D gene uncertain. The V gene's germline CDR1 is SGHRS and CDR2 YFSETQ. The V end was cut by 1 base, the J end by 1 base, with 14 bases between. This CDR3 region has 16 residues. The CDR3 loop is CASSLMSAAGNTEAFF. The CDR3 DNA reads TGCGCCAGCAGCTTGATGTCCGCGGCGGGGAACACTGAAGCTTTCTTT.

V is TRBV6-6 and J is TRBJ1-4; D gene unclear. The CDR3 loop spans 14 amino acids. V was shortened by 6 bases and J by 0 bases, with 8 bases between the two germline ends. CDR1 is MNHNY, CDR2 SVGAGI, per germline (reference sequence). The CDR3 bases are TGTGCCAGCAGGAGGAAGTCAACTAATGAAAAACTGTTTTTT. Residues: CASRRKSTNEKLFF.

V and J are TRBV7-9 and TRBJ2-1; 11 positions agree with TRBD2. Losses at the gene ends were 6 bases for V and 7 bases for J; bases not matched to a gene: 11. The CDR3 length is 16 residues. Germline CDR1 reads SEHNR; CDR2 reads FQNEAQ (reference sequence). CDR3 DNA: TGTGCCAGCAGTTCCACCGGGACTAGCGGAGGAAATGAGCAGTTCTTC. This translates into CASSSTGTSGGNEQFF.

The rearrangement joins TRBV15 to TRBJ2-3; TRBD1 matches 7 bases. V shed 3 bases and J 2 bases; nucleotides not matched to a gene: 11. The V gene's germline CDR1 is LNHNV and CDR2 YYDKDF (reference sequence). This CDR3 contains 17 residues. The DNA of the CDR3 is TGTGCCACCAGCAGCGGAACCCTGGGACAGATCACAGATACGCAGTATTTT. This encodes CATSSGTLGQITDTQYF.

The genes are TRBV7-9 and TRBJ1-3; no definite D call. Trimming left V 2 bases short and J 11 bases short, with 10 bases between. CDR1 SEHNR and CDR2 FQNEAQ come from the germline V gene (reference sequence). The CDR3 is 12 residues long. This CDR3 reads CASSLSIGAIYF. CDR3 nucleotides: TGTGCCAGCAGCTTATCAATCGGAGCCATATATTTT.

The rearrangement joins TRBV9 to TRBJ2-1; 11 nucleotides line up with TRBD2. The germline CDR1 and CDR2 sequences are SGDLS and YYNGEE. With V trimmed by 3 bases and J by 2 bases, 7 bases remained unmatched. This CDR3 is built from 17 residues. The CDR3 is CASSATGTSGTYNEQFF. The CDR3 bases are TGTGCCAGCAGCGCCACCGGGACTAGCGGCACCTACAATGAGCAGTTCTTC.

The chain is built from TRBV5-1 and TRBJ2-1; maybe TRBD1 (6 bases). CDR3 length: 15 amino acids. Trimming left V 1 base short and J 4 bases short, with 12 bases between. The V gene's germline CDR1 is SGHRS and CDR2 YFSETQ. The CDR3 DNA reads TGCGCCAGCAGCTTGATGACAGGAGCATACAATGAGCAGTTCTTC. It translates to CASSLMTGAYNEQFF.

The chain uses TRBV6-5 and TRBJ1-1; no clear D gene. Germline V CDR1 and CDR2: MNHEY, SVGAGI. The V and J ends lost 5 bases and 4 bases respectively, with 11 bases between them. This CDR3 has 13 residues. The CDR3 region is CASSRIVATEAFF. The CDR3 DNA reads TGTGCCAGCAGTCGGATTGTGGCCACTGAAGCTTTCTTT.

This chain uses TRBV20-1 with TRBJ2-3; weak D call: TRBD2 (5 bases). This CDR3 comprises 11 residues. Germline CDR1 is DFQATT and CDR2 is SNEGSKA (reference sequence). Trimming stripped 3 bases from V and 9 bases from J, with 10 bases between. Written as DNA, the CDR3 is TGCAGTGCTAGTGGGGAGAGCACGCAGTATTTT. Protein sequence: CSASGESTQYF.

This chain joins TRBV27 and TRBJ2-7, with 11 bases matching TRBD2. Germline V lookup: CDR1 MNHEY, CDR2 SMNVEV (reference sequence). This CDR3 has 14 amino acids. V trimming: 6 bases; J trimming: 2 bases; junction bases outside the gene matches: 3. The CDR3 DNA reads as TGTGCCAGCAGCCGTAGCGGGGGGGCCTACGAGCAGTACTTC. This gives the protein CASSRSGGAYEQYF.

Of note for this clone: This sample includes further DNA sequences coding for the same CDR3. The chain is built from TRBV7-8 and TRBJ2-7, with D uncertain. Germline assignment: CDR1 SGHVS and CDR2 FQNEAQ. The CDR3 runs 12 residues. The germline V and J ends were trimmed by 8 bases and 2 bases, with 10 bases remaining between them. CDR3 in DNA: TGTGCCAGCTCGAGGACGACCTACGAGCAGTACTTC. It yields the protein CASSRTTYEQYF.

The chain joins TRBV10-1 to TRBJ1-3, with 7 bases aligning to TRBD1. Germline-derived CDR1 and CDR2 are WNHNN and SYGVQD (reference sequence). V lost 3 bases to trimming and J lost 3 bases; unmatched junction nucleotides: 2. The CDR3 length is 14 residues. CDR3 DNA sequence: TGCGCCAGCAGTGAAGGACAGGTTGGAAACACCATATATTTT. As protein: CASSEGQVGNTIYF.

The genes are TRBV18 and TRBJ2-7; tentative D call: TRBD2 (5 bases). This CDR3 is 16 amino acids long. Trimming left V 2 bases short and J 3 bases short, with 17 bases between. Germline-derived CDR1 and CDR2 are KGHSH and LQKENI. DNA for the CDR3: TGTGCCAGCTCACCATGGCGGGCTGGCCAACTCTACGAGCAGTACTTC. It is translated as CASSPWRAGQLYEQYF. Complete variable domain (other parts from reference TRBV18 and TRBJ2-7): NAGVMQNPRHLVRRRGQEARLRCSPMKGHSHVYWYRQLPEEGLKFMVYLQKENIIDESGMPKERFSAEFPKEGPSILRIQQVVRGDSAAYFCASSPWRAGQLYEQYFGPGTRLTVT.

A remark on this clone: An end of the junction differs from the germline gene, which may be a read error. For the CDR3, the DNA is TGTGCCAGCAGACCTACTAGCGCTACTCAAGAGACCCAGCACTTC. It translates to CASRPTSATQETQHF. V usage is TRBV6-1 and J usage is TRBJ2-5; 7 bases fit TRBD2. Germline V CDR1 and CDR2: MNHNS, SASEGT. The CDR3 is 15 amino acids.

The chain couples TRBV7-9 to TRBJ2-7; the match to TRBD1 covers 9 bases. CDR1 and CDR2 from the germline V gene are SEHNR and FQNEAQ (reference sequence). Trimming at V came to 4 bases and at J to 6 bases, leaving 7 bases not matched to a gene. The CDR3 is 14 amino acids. In nucleotides, the CDR3 is TGTGCCAGCAGCTCGGGACAGGGAGAACGCGAGCAGTACTTC. It translates to CASSSGQGEREQYF.

As for this clone: Just one base apart from a much larger clone, this may be a read error. The chain joins TRBV7-9 to TRBJ1-1; D is unresolved. Trimming left V 4 bases short and J 1 base short, with 4 bases between. CDR1 SEHNR and CDR2 FQNEAQ come from the germline V gene (reference sequence). The CDR3 length is 12 residues. The chain's CDR3 is CASSSPNTEAFF. CDR3 DNA: TGTGCCAGCAGCTCCCCGAACACTGAAGCTTTCTTT. Combining the CDR3 with reference TRBV7-9 and TRBJ1-1 gives the whole variable domain DTGVSQNPRHKITKRGQNVTFRCDPISEHNRLYWYRQTLGQGPEFLTYFQNEAQLEKSRLLSDRFSAERPKGSFSTLEIQRTEQGDSAMYLCASSSPNTEAFFGQGTRLTVV.

This clone showed up just once. This chain connects TRBV15 to TRBJ2-5; D could derive from TRBD1 or TRBD2 (5 bases each). The CDR3 is 16 residues long. V was clipped by 0 bases and J by 4 bases, with 15 bases between them. Germline-derived CDR1 and CDR2 are LNHNV and YYDKDF (reference sequence). Written as DNA, the CDR3 is TGTGCCACCAGCAGAGAGGGGCTGAGTGGAGGAGAGACCCAGTACTTC. Its protein product is CATSREGLSGGETQYF.

Concerning this clone: The sample contains more than one DNA sequence encoding this CDR3. V usage is TRBV5-1 and J usage is TRBJ1-5, with TRBD1 as a possible D gene (5 bases). In germline, CDR1 is SGHRS, CDR2 YFSETQ. V dropped 0 bases and J dropped 0 bases, with 7 bases sitting between them. The CDR3 consists of 15 residues. CDR3 sequence: CASSLEDSSNQPQHF. The CDR3 bases are TGCGCCAGCAGCTTGGAAGACAGTAGCAATCAGCCCCAGCATTTT.

This chain joins TRBV11-2 and TRBJ2-3; TRBD2 agrees at 7 bases. V lost 2 bases, J lost 3 bases, and 2 bases stayed unmatched. The CDR3 consists of 14 residues. Germline V gene lookup returns CDR1 SGHAT and CDR2 FQNNGV. The CDR3 spells CASSLLRGTDTQYF. Written as DNA, the CDR3 is TGTGCCAGCAGCTTATTGCGGGGGACAGATACGCAGTATTTT.

The DNA of the CDR3 is TGTGCCAGCACAACCGGACAAAGCTATGGCTACACCTTC. This gives the protein CASTTGQSYGYTF. The V and J genes are TRBV28 and TRBJ1-2, with a tentative D call TRBD1 (5 bases). Germline CDR1 and CDR2: MDHEN and SYDVKM. The CDR3 spans 13 residues. Between the trimmed V and J ends, which lost 7 bases and 4 bases, there was a span of 13 bases.

The chain recombines TRBV7-8 with TRBJ1-5; D ambiguous. With 0 bases removed from V and 0 bases from J, the gap between germline ends came to 9 bases. Germline CDR1 is SGHVS and CDR2 is FQNEAQ. The CDR3 consists of 16 residues. CDR3 in DNA: TGTGCCAGCAGCTTAGCGAACAGTTATAGCAATCAGCCCCAGCATTTT. Residues: CASSLANSYSNQPQHF.

The chain recombines TRBV10-1 with TRBJ1-4, with 7 positions matching TRBD1. V gave up 6 bases and J gave up 5 bases; unmatched junction bases: 6. Germline V lookup: CDR1 WNHNN, CDR2 SYGVQD (reference sequence). The CDR3 extends over 14 amino acids. The CDR3 loop is CASSPAGGNEKLFF. In nucleotides, the CDR3 is TGCGCCAGCAGCCCCGCAGGGGGGAATGAAAAACTGTTTTTT.

Note on this clone: Other DNA sequences from this sample encode an identical CDR3 as well. The chain uses TRBV28 and TRBJ1-5, with D perhaps matching TRBD1 (6 bases). The CDR3 runs 14 residues. The germline V gene encodes CDR1 MDHEN and CDR2 SYDVKM. Trimming left V 2 bases short and J 4 bases short, with 9 bases between. CDR3 amino acids: CASSLGGGNQPQHF. CDR3 DNA: TGTGCCAGCAGTTTAGGAGGGGGTAATCAGCCCCAGCATTTT.

The chain carries TRBV4-3 and TRBJ2-7; no clear D. CDR1 is LGHNA and CDR2 is YSLEER in the germline V gene. V was shortened by 1 base and J by 2 bases, with 9 bases between the two germline ends. This CDR3 spans 14 amino acids. CDR3 in amino acids: CASSQAVGPYEQYF. The CDR3 DNA follows: TGCGCCAGCAGCCAAGCAGTGGGCCCCTACGAGCAGTACTTC.

This clone was seen a single time. Other DNA sequences in this sample translate to the same CDR3. The gene calls are TRBV19 and TRBJ2-7; D uncertain. Deletions cut 3 bases from V and 2 bases from J, with 8 bases between. CDR3 length equals 13 residues. Germline V gene data show CDR1 as LNHDA and CDR2 as SQIVND (reference sequence). CDR3 in amino acids: CASSIGGAYEQYF. The CDR3 nucleotides read TGTGCCAGTAGTATCGGCGGAGCCTACGAGCAGTACTTC.

This clone was counted a single time. V is TRBV15 and J is TRBJ1-5, with D perhaps TRBD1 (5 bases). V lost 5 bases and J 4 bases, leaving 9 bases between the germline ends. Germline CDR1 and CDR2: LNHNV and YYDKDF (reference sequence). The CDR3 has 13 amino acids. CDR3 sequence (DNA): TGTGCCACCAGCGGGGCGGGAAATCAGCCCCAGCATTTT. Its protein product is CATSGAGNQPQHF.